The clone carrying this T cell receptor (beta chain) occurred many times. The antigen is unknown. The data originate from a study of response to subunit inactivated influenza vaccine. TCRdb re-derived calls from the RT-PCR reads in MiXCR, one entry per CDR3 protein. The sample shows approximately 730,000 distinct CDR3 sequences, roughly 13% of them seen only once. With 0 bases removed from V and 8 bases from J, the gap between germline ends came to 13 bases. Germline V lookup: CDR1 MNHEY, CDR2 SVGAGI. This CDR3 is built from 14 residues. The study's findings and limits: That few new T cells are recruited by each seasonal influenza vaccination was the authors' suggestion.

The material sequenced was PBMCs from blood, taken 14 to 15 days before vaccination. This clonotype originated in a man aged 45-65 years who received an inactivated influenza vaccine. The chain uses TRBV6-5 and TRBJ1-2, with D perhaps TRBD1 (5 bases). The CDR3 nucleotides read TGTGCCAGCAGTTACTCGACGGGAGGGGCGGGCTACACCTTC. It codes for CASSYSTGGAGYTF.